Presented here are 28 T cell receptor beta chains from one specimen sequenced in a study of T cells in tuberculosis. Sample time point: new active TB diagnosis, blood taken before or within 7 days of starting treatment. The repertoire was sequenced with immunoSEQ multiplex PCR; TCRdb's copy has only in-frame clones and lacks some. The sample has about 49,000 clones, about 95% seen once. The specimen was PBMCs, collected at tuberculosis diagnosis. The receptors were sampled from an adult with tuberculosis.

The chain joins TRBV6-6 to TRBJ1-4; TRBD1 matches 12 bases. Germline V CDR1 and CDR2: MNHNY, SVGAGI (reference sequence). Trimming removed 2 bases from V and 10 bases from J; junction bases left unmatched: 2. CDR3 length equals 14 residues. The CDR3 sequence: CASSYGTGGGKLFF. For the CDR3, the DNA is TGTGCCAGCAGTTACGGGACAGGGGGCGGAAAACTGTTTTTT.

The chain is built from TRBV7-8 and TRBJ2-1; TRBD2 aligns across 13 bases. This CDR3 spans 15 amino acids. J gave up 6 bases and V 5 bases, and 4 bases lay outside the gene matches. The germline gives CDR1 SGHVS, CDR2 FQNEAQ. Here the CDR3 DNA reads TGTGCCAGCAGCACCCGGACTAGCGGGAGCAATGAGCAGTTCTTC. Translating gives CASSTRTSGSNEQFF.

The chain uses TRBV2 and TRBJ1-2; the D gene is possibly TRBD1 (5 bases). The CDR3 is 13 amino acids. V was clipped by 6 bases and J by 2 bases, with 10 bases between them. CDR1 and CDR2 from the germline V gene are SNHLY and FYNNEI. DNA for the CDR3: TGTGCCAGCAGCCTTCAGGGAAACTATGGCTACACCTTC. It encodes CASSLQGNYGYTF. Full variable domain (outside the CDR3, taken from reference TRBV2 and TRBJ1-2): EPEVTQTPSHQVTQMGQEVILRCVPISNHLYFYWYRQILGQKVEFLVSFYNNEISEKSEIFDDQFSVERPDGSNFTLKIRSTKLEDSAMYFCASSLQGNYGYTFGSGTRLTVV.

The J gene is TRBJ2-7, the V gene TRBV4-3; TRBD2 is a possible D gene (5 bases). CDR3 length: 14 residues. Germline CDR1 reads LGHNA; CDR2 reads YSLEER. The V end was cut by 2 bases, the J end by 3 bases, with 11 bases between. The CDR3 region is CASSQYAGVYEQYF. The CDR3 region has the DNA TGCGCCAGCAGCCAATATGCCGGGGTCTACGAGCAGTACTTC.

V is TRBV19 and J is TRBJ2-1; 12 bases fit TRBD2. The CDR3 spans 16 residues. The V gene end was trimmed by 5 bases and the J gene end by 6 bases; junction bases not matched to a gene: 8. Germline V gives CDR1 LNHDA, CDR2 SQIVND (reference sequence). The CDR3 spells CASSDLGLAGINEQFF. As DNA, the CDR3 is TGTGCCAGTAGTGATCTAGGACTAGCGGGGATCAATGAGCAGTTCTTC. The full variable domain, in which reference TRBV19 and TRBJ2-1 provide the parts outside the CDR3, is DGGITQSPKYLFRKEGQNVTLSCEQNLNHDAMYWYRQDPGQGLRLIYYSQIVNDFQKGDIAEGYSVSREKKESFPLTVTSAQKNPTAFYLCASSDLGLAGINEQFFGPGTRLTVL.

The chain has TRBV15 and TRBJ1-2; 8 positions match TRBD1. V lost 1 base, J lost 5 bases, and 3 bases stayed unmatched. This CDR3 comprises 14 residues. The germline gives CDR1 LNHNV, CDR2 YYDKDF (reference sequence). CDR3: CATSRGGTGYGYTF. CDR3 DNA: TGTGCCACCAGCAGAGGGGGGACAGGATATGGCTACACCTTC.

V usage is TRBV15 and J usage is TRBJ1-1; D gene ambiguous. The V end lost 1 base, the J end lost 6 bases, and 6 bases lay between the germline ends. The germline V gene encodes CDR1 LNHNV and CDR2 YYDKDF (reference sequence). The CDR3 extends over 12 amino acids. The chain's CDR3 is CATSRAGSEAFF. The CDR3 nucleotides read TGTGCCACCAGCAGAGCGGGTTCTGAAGCTTTCTTT.

This chain connects TRBV27 to TRBJ2-2; weak D call: TRBD1 (6 bases). V lost 6 bases, J lost 3 bases, and 14 bases lay in between. The CDR3 loop spans 15 amino acids. Germline V gene data show CDR1 as MNHEY and CDR2 as SMNVEV (reference sequence). In nucleotides, the CDR3 is TGTGCCAGCAGCTCTCTCTACAGGGACACCGGGGAGCTGTTTTTT. It specifies CASSSLYRDTGELFF.

The chain is built from TRBV7-2 and TRBJ2-7; D ambiguous. The CDR3 length is 12 residues. V was shortened by 5 bases and J by 0 bases, with 5 bases between the two germline ends. Germline V lookup: CDR1 SGHTA, CDR2 FQGNSA. Here the CDR3 reads CASSASSYEQYF. The CDR3 coding sequence is TGTGCCAGCAGCGCGAGCTCCTACGAGCAGTACTTC.

The chain links TRBV7-2 to TRBJ2-5, with TRBD2 matching 12 bases. V gave up 8 bases and J gave up 3 bases; unmatched junction bases: 10. CDR3 length: 16 amino acids. From germline, CDR1 is SGHTA and CDR2 FQGNSA. This CDR3 reads CASGPRRTSGKETQYF. Here the CDR3 DNA reads TGTGCCAGCGGCCCCCGGAGGACTAGCGGGAAAGAGACCCAGTACTTC.

V usage is TRBV7-2 and J usage is TRBJ2-7; 14 nucleotides align to TRBD2. This CDR3 contains 16 residues. Germline V lookup: CDR1 SGHTA, CDR2 FQGNSA. Trimming cost V 5 bases and J 6 bases; bases outside gene matches: 9. CDR3 DNA: TGTGCCAGCAGCCATTCAACCGGACTAGCGGGAGGCGAGCAGTACTTC. It specifies CASSHSTGLAGGEQYF.

The chain joins TRBV4-1 to TRBJ2-3; 9 nucleotides align to TRBD1. Germline V gives CDR1 MGHRA, CDR2 YSYEKL. The CDR3 consists of 17 residues. V was pared by 1 base and J by 4 bases, with 9 bases of the junction left unmatched. The CDR3 loop reads CASSQASGQGLADTQYF. The CDR3 nucleotides are TGCGCCAGCAGCCAAGCATCCGGACAGGGGTTGGCAGATACGCAGTATTTT.

This sequence joins TRBV9 and TRBJ2-6; possibly TRBD1 for D (6 bases). In germline, CDR1 is SGDLS, CDR2 YYNGEE. CDR3 length: 16 amino acids. V dropped 0 bases and J dropped 4 bases, with 11 bases sitting between them. The CDR3 nucleotides read TGTGCCAGCAGCGTAGGCACAGGGAGCGGGGCCAACGTCCTGACTTTC. Its protein product is CASSVGTGSGANVLTF.

The CDR3 here is CSVRYWTEAFF. The DNA for the CDR3 is TGCAGCGTGCGGTACTGGACTGAAGCTTTCTTT. V usage is TRBV29-1 and J usage is TRBJ1-1; D remains ambiguous. This CDR3 is 11 amino acids long. Germline values: CDR1 SQVTM, CDR2 ANQGSEA. V was clipped by 6 bases and J by 5 bases, with 10 bases between them.

The chain couples TRBV5-1 to TRBJ2-3; 14 bases are a match to TRBD2. Trimming at V came to 4 bases and at J to 4 bases, leaving 11 bases not matched to a gene. CDR1 is SGHRS, CDR2 YFSETQ, per germline. There are 18 residues in the CDR3. CDR3 sequence reads: CASSEAGTSGSRADTQYF. CDR3 in DNA: TGCGCCAGCAGCGAAGCCGGGACTAGCGGGAGTCGCGCAGATACGCAGTATTTT.

V gene TRBV11-3 combines with J gene TRBJ2-7, with D possibly TRBD1 on 5 matching bases. Germline V gene sequence: CDR1 SGHNT, CDR2 YENEEA. V was cut by 3 bases and J by 6 bases, with 12 bases left in between. The CDR3 sequence is 13 residues long. This chain's CDR3 is CASSLQGKSEQYF. The CDR3 nucleotides read TGTGCCAGCAGCTTGCAGGGAAAATCCGAGCAGTACTTC.

V is TRBV4-1 and J is TRBJ2-1, with a tentative D call TRBD2 (6 bases). Trimming shortened V by 0 bases and J by 10 bases, and 13 bases separated the two germline ends. The CDR3 is 14 residues long. Germline V lookup: CDR1 MGHRA, CDR2 YSYEKL. The CDR3 here is CASSQDPGVGEQFF. The CDR3 DNA reads as TGCGCCAGCAGCCAAGATCCGGGAGTAGGAGAGCAGTTCTTC.

Points on this clone: Other DNA sequences in this sample translate to the same CDR3. V and J are TRBV27 and TRBJ1-2, with TRBD1 identical over 8 bases. From germline, CDR1 is MNHEY and CDR2 SMNVEV (reference sequence). Trimming cost V 5 bases and J 4 bases; bases outside gene matches: 3. This CDR3 has 13 amino acids. The DNA for the CDR3 is TGTGCCAGCAGTCTACAGGGGGGCTATGGCTACACCTTC. It is translated as CASSLQGGYGYTF.

The V gene is TRBV5-1, the J gene TRBJ1-1; D ambiguous. The CDR3 contains 14 residues. V shed 1 base and J shed 0 bases, with 7 bases lying between them. Germline loops: CDR1 SGHRS, CDR2 YFSETQ. The CDR3 here is CASSLSDMNTEAFF. CDR3 coding DNA: TGCGCCAGCAGCTTGAGTGACATGAACACTGAAGCTTTCTTT.

This chain joins TRBV19 and TRBJ2-3, with D unresolved. V lost 5 bases and J 3 bases, leaving 18 bases between the germline ends. The CDR3 is 16 residues long. Germline V CDR1 and CDR2: LNHDA, SQIVND (reference sequence). The CDR3 DNA reads as TGTGCCAGTAGTCGGTTGTCTCAGGCCAAAACAGATACGCAGTATTTT. Translated, it gives CASSRLSQAKTDTQYF.

The chain links TRBV7-2 to TRBJ1-5; D is unclear. CDR3 length equals 15 residues. Deletions cut 4 bases from V and 5 bases from J, with 15 bases between. Germline assignment: CDR1 SGHTA and CDR2 FQGNSA. CDR3 sequence reads: CASSSNTATHQPQHF. Here the CDR3 DNA reads TGTGCCAGCAGCTCTAATACAGCAACCCATCAGCCCCAGCATTTT.

The rearrangement joins TRBV29-1 to TRBJ2-1, with 12 bases fitting TRBD1. CDR1 is SQVTM and CDR2 is ANQGSEA in the germline V gene. Trimming at V came to 8 bases and at J to 9 bases, leaving 11 bases not matched to a gene. The length of the CDR3 is 14 residues. Here the CDR3 DNA reads TGCAGCTCGTTTGCGGGACAGGGGGCAGGTGAGCAGTTCTTC. This sequence encodes CSSFAGQGAGEQFF.

The V and J genes are TRBV5-6 and TRBJ2-7, with 9 bases that match TRBD1. The germline V gene has CDR1 SGHDT and CDR2 YYEEEE. This CDR3 has 15 amino acids. V lost 2 bases to trimming and J lost 3 bases; unmatched junction nucleotides: 6. CDR3 in DNA: TGTGCCAGCAGCTTTGGACAGGGGACATTCTACGAGCAGTACTTC. Its translation is CASSFGQGTFYEQYF.

This clone was recorded only once. The gene calls are TRBV5-1 and TRBJ2-7; D is unclear. Germline V CDR1 and CDR2: SGHRS, YFSETQ. V lost 4 bases and J 2 bases, leaving 7 bases between the germline ends. The CDR3 has 12 residues. In DNA, the CDR3 is TGCGCCAGCAGCCACTCTCCCTACGAGCAGTACTTC. Protein: CASSHSPYEQYF.

This chain joins TRBV14 and TRBJ2-7; 11 positions agree with TRBD2. Looked up from germline, CDR1 is SGHDN and CDR2 is FVKESK. This CDR3 has 18 amino acids. Trimming cost V 1 base and J 2 bases; bases outside gene matches: 10. The DNA of the CDR3 is TGTGCCAGCAGCCAAGTACTAGCGGGAGCTAGGGGCACCTACGAGCAGTACTTC. Protein sequence: CASSQVLAGARGTYEQYF.

This chain links TRBV28 with TRBJ2-1; 9 nucleotides agree with TRBD1. V was clipped by 5 bases and J by 7 bases; unmatched bases: 3. Germline V gives CDR1 MDHEN, CDR2 SYDVKM. The CDR3 is 13 residues long. The CDR3 is CASSKQGANEQFF. CDR3 nucleotide sequence: TGTGCCAGCAGTAAACAGGGGGCGAATGAGCAGTTCTTC.

The J gene is TRBJ2-2, the V gene TRBV19; 9 nucleotides line up with TRBD2. Germline-derived CDR1 and CDR2 are LNHDA and SQIVND (reference sequence). The CDR3 length is 15 residues. After removal of 1 base from V and 5 bases from J, the junction contained 2 bases not matched to a gene. CDR3 sequence: CASSIVAGGTGELFF. In DNA form, the CDR3 reads TGTGCCAGTAGTATAGTCGCGGGAGGGACCGGGGAGCTGTTTTTT.

This CDR3 reads CASSRQGQETQYF. The CDR3 nucleotides are TGTGCCAGCAGCAGACAGGGACAAGAGACCCAGTACTTC. V usage is TRBV7-2 and J usage is TRBJ2-5; 7 bases fit TRBD1. CDR1 and CDR2 (germline): SGHTA, FQGNSA. The V gene end was trimmed by 5 bases and the J gene end by 2 bases; junction bases not matched to a gene: 2. This CDR3 has 13 residues.